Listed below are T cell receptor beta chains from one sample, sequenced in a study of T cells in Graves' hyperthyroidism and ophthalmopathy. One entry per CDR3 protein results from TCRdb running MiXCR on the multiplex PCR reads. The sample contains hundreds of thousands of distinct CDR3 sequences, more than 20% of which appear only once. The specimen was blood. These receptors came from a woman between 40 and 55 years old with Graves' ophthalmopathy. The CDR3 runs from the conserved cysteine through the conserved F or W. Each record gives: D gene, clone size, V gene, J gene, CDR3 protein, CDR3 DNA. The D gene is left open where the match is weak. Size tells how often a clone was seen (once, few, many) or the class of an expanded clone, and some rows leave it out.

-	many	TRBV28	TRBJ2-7	CASSLFRGRAYEQYF	TGTGCCAGCAGTTTATTCCGGGGGCGGGCCTACGAGCAGTACTTC
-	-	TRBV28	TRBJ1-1	CASAITRNTEAFF	TGTGCCAGCGCCATAACCAGGAACACTGAAGCTTTCTTT
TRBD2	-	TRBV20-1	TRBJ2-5	CSAYSGTRDRETQYF	TGCAGTGCTTACTCCGGGACTAGAGATAGAGAGACCCAGTACTTC
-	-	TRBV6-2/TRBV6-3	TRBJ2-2	CASSYPPGQRTGELFF	TGTGCCAGCAGTTACCCTCCGGGACAACGCACCGGGGAGCTGTTTTTT
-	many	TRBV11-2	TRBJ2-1	CASSYSEGNEQFF	TGTGCCAGCAGCTATAGCGAGGGCAATGAGCAGTTCTTC
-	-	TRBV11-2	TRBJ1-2	CASSFYLRADGYTF	TGTGCCAGCAGCTTCTATCTGCGGGCGGACGGCTACACCTTC
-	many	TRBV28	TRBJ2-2	CASSLLSTGELFF	TGTGCCAGCTCCCTTCTTTCCACCGGGGAGCTGTTTTTT
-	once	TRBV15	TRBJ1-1	CATSLYRDGGSTFF	TGTGCCACCAGCCTTTACCGGGACGGAGGGTCGACTTTCTTT
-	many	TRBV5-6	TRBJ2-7	CASSQINNEQYF	TGTGCCAGCAGCCAAATCAACAACGAGCAGTACTTC
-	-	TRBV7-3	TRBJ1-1	CASSVSLSTEAFF	TGTGCCAGCAGCGTGAGTCTGAGCACTGAAGCTTTCTTT
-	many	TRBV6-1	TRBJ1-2	CASSELGPSGGYTF	TGTGCCAGCAGTGAACTGGGCCCCTCTGGTGGCTACACCTTC
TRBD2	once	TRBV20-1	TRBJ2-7	CSAPSGRAYEQYF	TGCAGTGCCCCGAGCGGGAGGGCCTACGAGCAGTACTTC
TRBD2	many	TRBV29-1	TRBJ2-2	CSVRGSGRNTGELFF	TGCAGCGTGAGGGGGAGCGGGAGGAACACCGGGGAGCTGTTTTTT
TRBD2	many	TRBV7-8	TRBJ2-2	CASSLAGREGWSGELFF	TGTGCCAGCAGCTTAGCAGGTCGGGAGGGCTGGTCCGGGGAGCTGTTTTTT
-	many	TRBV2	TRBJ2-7	CASSERGPDEQYF	TGTGCCAGCAGTGAACGGGGTCCGGACGAGCAGTACTTC
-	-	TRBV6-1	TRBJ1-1	CASRILGAPTEAFF	TGTGCCAGCAGAATCCTCGGGGCCCCCACTGAAGCTTTCTTT
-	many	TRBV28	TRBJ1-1	CASSPLLAVREAFF	TGTGCCAGCAGTCCCCTCCTAGCGGTTAGGGAAGCTTTCTTT
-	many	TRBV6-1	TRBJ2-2	CTSTRTAGELFF	TGTACCAGCACCAGGACAGCAGGGGAGCTGTTTTTT
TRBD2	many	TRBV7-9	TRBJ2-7	CASSLNSGSSYEQYF	TGTGCCAGCAGCCTCAATAGCGGGAGTTCCTACGAGCAGTACTTC
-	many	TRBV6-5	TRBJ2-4	CASSYTGVKKNIQYF	TGTGCCAGCAGTTATACCGGGGTAAAAAAAAACATTCAGTACTTC
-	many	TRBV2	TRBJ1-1	CASRLRQERDTEAFF	TGTGCCAGCAGGCTACGACAGGAGAGGGACACTGAAGCTTTCTTT
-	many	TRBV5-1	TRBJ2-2	CASRWPAGPGELFF	TGCGCCAGCAGATGGCCAGCGGGCCCCGGGGAGCTGTTTTTT